The TCR beta chain described here comes from a study of glioma-infiltrating T cells. This CDR3 region has 15 residues. V lost 2 bases and J lost 4; bases outside the gene matches: 4. Germline CDR1 is SEHNR and CDR2 is FQNEAQ (reference sequence). Amplification of TCR alpha and beta CDR3 regions from RNA used iRepertoire nested multiplex PCR. TCRdb re-called the multiplex PCR reads with MiXCR, one entry per CDR3 protein. The table shows roughly 120,000 distinct CDR3 sequences, with 20% to 25% occurring only once. This clonotype came up many times. This chain uses TRBV7-9 with TRBJ2-7; 11 bases agree with TRBD1. The sequence derives from a human donor with low-grade glioma or glioblastoma, undergoing nonglioma brain surgery, or in good health (not recorded which). The sample taken for sequencing was glioma tissue, nonneoplastic brain tissue, or PBMCs (not recorded which). The CDR3: CASSLRDRGIYEQYF. The CDR3 nucleotides are TGTGCCAGCAGCTTAAGGGACAGGGGGATTTACGAGCAGTACTTC.